Following are 26 T cell receptor beta chains from one sample sequenced in a study of beta chain features in type 1 diabetes. The authors reverse transcribed all of the isolated RNA, so sequencing captured expressed TCRB transcripts. Libraries were prepared by immunoSEQ multiplex PCR; TCRdb keeps only in-frame clonotypes and omits some of them. The data show fewer than 350,000 clones, about 20% seen once. Specimen: naive CD4+ T cells from blood. The origin of the receptors is a woman aged 18-35 years in good health.

The chain carries TRBV5-1 and TRBJ2-7, with 7 bases lining up with TRBD2. V shed 0 bases, J shed 4 bases, and the junction held 10 bases outside the gene matches. Germline V gives CDR1 SGHRS, CDR2 YFSETQ. The CDR3 has 16 amino acids. This CDR3 reads CASSLAYASGLYEQYF. Here the CDR3 DNA reads TGCGCCAGCAGCTTGGCTTACGCTAGCGGCCTTTACGAGCAGTACTTC.

This clone has a single count. The gene calls are TRBV30 and TRBJ2-7, with a weak D call TRBD2 (7 bases). The germline V and J ends were trimmed by 5 bases and 2 bases, with 13 bases remaining between them. The CDR3 runs to 13 residues. Germline CDR1 is GTSNPN and CDR2 is SVGIG (reference sequence). The CDR3 nucleotides read TGTGCCTGGTCCAGGGGAGGGGCCTACGAGCAGTACTTC. Protein: CAWSRGGAYEQYF. Drawing the rest from reference TRBV30 and TRBJ2-7, the complete variable domain is SQTIHQWPATLVQPVGSPLSLECTVEGTSNPNLYWYRQAAGRGLQLLFYSVGIGQISSEVPQNLSASRPQDRQFILSSKKLLLSDSGFYLCAWSRGGAYEQYFGPGTRLTVT.

V usage is TRBV18 and J usage is TRBJ1-1; TRBD1 is a possible D gene (5 bases). V was shortened by 6 bases and J by 0 bases, with 11 bases between the two germline ends. The CDR3 extends over 14 amino acids. Germline-derived CDR1 and CDR2 are KGHSH and LQKENI. CDR3 region: CASSSREVNTEAFF. CDR3 nucleotide sequence: TGTGCCAGCTCCTCCAGGGAAGTGAACACTGAAGCTTTCTTT.

This clone was counted only a few times. The chain recombines TRBV4-2 with TRBJ2-7, with 8 bases aligning to TRBD1. J lost 3 bases, V lost 0 bases, and 10 bases had no gene match. The CDR3 has 17 residues. Germline CDR1 and CDR2: LGHNA and YNFKEQ. CDR3 residues: CASSQDLADRGFYEQYF. DNA for the CDR3: TGTGCCAGCAGCCAAGACCTAGCAGACAGGGGATTCTACGAGCAGTACTTC.

This chain joins TRBV28 and TRBJ2-7; 7 bases are a match to TRBD2. V trimming: 7 bases; J trimming: 1 base; junction bases outside the gene matches: 10. Germline loops: CDR1 MDHEN, CDR2 SYDVKM. The CDR3 has 15 residues. The CDR3 loop is CASNERGQGSYEQYF. DNA for the CDR3: TGTGCCAGCAACGAGCGGGGCCAGGGATCCTACGAGCAGTACTTC.

The V gene is TRBV30, the J gene TRBJ2-7; the match to TRBD1 covers 10 bases. This CDR3 is built from 14 residues. V dropped 2 bases and J dropped 5; count of bases not matched to a gene: 6. CDR1 is GTSNPN, CDR2 SVGIG, per germline (reference sequence). CDR3 DNA sequence: TGTGCCTGGAGTCTGACAGGGGGCATTAACGAGCAGTACTTC. It encodes CAWSLTGGINEQYF.

This chain connects TRBV4-1 to TRBJ1-1, with D possibly matching TRBD1 (5 bases). Per germline, CDR1 MGHRA and CDR2 YSYEKL. This CDR3 comprises 13 residues. V was pared by 8 bases and J by 5 bases, with 15 bases between. The CDR3 bases are TGCGCCAGCCTCCGACCTGGGGGGACTGAAGCTTTCTTT. Its protein is CASLRPGGTEAFF.

The V and J genes are TRBV5-1 and TRBJ2-7; the D gene is possibly TRBD1 (5 bases). Germline values: CDR1 SGHRS, CDR2 YFSETQ. CDR3 size: 12 residues. Trimming removed 7 bases at V and 2 bases at J, with 10 bases between. In nucleotides, the CDR3 is TGCGCCAGCCGTGACAGTGCCTACGAGCAGTACTTC. Residues: CASRDSAYEQYF.

The V call is TRBV28, the J call TRBJ2-7; the match to TRBD1 covers 9 bases. V shed 5 bases, J shed 3 bases, and the junction held 8 bases outside the gene matches. Germline assignment: CDR1 MDHEN and CDR2 SYDVKM. This CDR3 is built from 15 residues. CDR3 coding DNA: TGTGCCAGCAGTCCGACCGGGACAGGGATCTACGAGCAGTACTTC. Its translation: CASSPTGTGIYEQYF.

This clone has a handful of counts. The chain combines TRBV11-2 with TRBJ2-2, with 7 bases lining up with TRBD2. Germline loops: CDR1 SGHAT, CDR2 FQNNGV. CDR3 length: 15 residues. Unmatched junction bases numbered 6, after V lost 3 bases and J lost 5 bases. The chain's CDR3 is CASSLRGIPTGELFF. In nucleotides, the CDR3 is TGTGCCAGCAGCTTGCGGGGGATACCAACCGGGGAGCTGTTTTTT.

This chain uses TRBV6-5 with TRBJ2-5; 9 bases align to TRBD1. The ends lost 4 bases at V and 5 bases at J; junction bases unmatched: 5. The CDR3 sequence is 14 residues long. Germline CDR1 reads MNHEY; CDR2 reads SVGAGI. The CDR3 region has the DNA TGTGCCAGCAGTTCAACAGGGGGCCGGGAGACCCAGTACTTC. Its translation is CASSSTGGRETQYF.

The CDR3 region has the DNA TGCGCCAGCAGCCAAAGTCCAAGCCCGGGACAGGTGTTCTACACCTTC. It specifies CASSQSPSPGQVFYTF. J is TRBJ1-2 and V is TRBV4-1, with 8 bases aligning to TRBD1. CDR1 MGHRA and CDR2 YSYEKL come from the germline V gene. V trimming: 2 bases; J trimming: 10 bases; junction bases outside the gene matches: 15. CDR3 size: 16 residues.

This clone was counted a few times. This CDR3 reads CASSLRGTEAFF. The CDR3, as DNA: TGTGCCAGCAGCTTAAGGGGGACTGAAGCTTTCTTT. J is TRBJ1-1 and V is TRBV11-1, with D perhaps matching TRBD1 (6 bases). Trimming removed 2 bases at V and 5 bases at J, with 6 bases between. The germline CDR1 and CDR2 sequences are SGHAT and FQDESV (reference sequence). This CDR3 contains 12 residues.

This clone was detected a few times. The chain links TRBV20-1 to TRBJ2-7; D not resolved. V was clipped by 2 bases and J by 5 bases, with 7 bases between them. CDR3 size: 11 residues. Germline V CDR1 and CDR2: DFQATT, SNEGSKA (reference sequence). CDR3 loop: CSARLVNEQYF. The CDR3 DNA follows: TGCAGTGCTAGACTAGTTAACGAGCAGTACTTC.

This clone was found a few times. The gene calls are TRBV4-3 and TRBJ1-1; possible D gene TRBD1, 5 bases. V gave up 0 bases and J gave up 4 bases, with 12 bases separating them. The V gene's germline CDR1 is LGHNA and CDR2 YSLEER. There are 15 residues in the CDR3. The CDR3 DNA is TGCGCCAGCAGCCAAGATGGGGGAGGCGGCACTGAAGCTTTCTTT. It yields the protein CASSQDGGGGTEAFF.

The chain couples TRBV4-3 to TRBJ2-4; maybe TRBD1 (5 bases). In germline, CDR1 is LGHNA, CDR2 YSLEER. Trimming removed 0 bases at V and 4 bases at J, with 10 bases between. The CDR3 runs to 15 residues. The CDR3 here is CASSQDAAGKNIQYF. DNA of the CDR3: TGCGCCAGCAGCCAAGACGCCGCAGGGAAAAACATTCAGTACTTC.

This clone was recorded a few times. The chain has TRBV19 and TRBJ2-1; D gene ambiguous. Germline V gene sequence: CDR1 LNHDA, CDR2 SQIVND (reference sequence). CDR3 length: 13 residues. The V end was cut by 5 bases, the J end by 6 bases, with 11 bases between. This CDR3 is CASSPNLPNEQFF. The CDR3, as DNA: TGTGCCAGTAGTCCCAACCTACCCAATGAGCAGTTCTTC.

This clone was observed a handful of times. The chain is built from TRBV13 and TRBJ1-1; 7 nucleotides line up with TRBD1. With V trimmed by 4 bases and J by 5 bases, 4 bases remained unmatched. Per germline, CDR1 PRHDT and CDR2 FYEKMQ (reference sequence). The CDR3 spans 13 residues. CDR3 residues: CASSSSRGTEAFF. The CDR3 DNA is TGTGCCAGCAGCTCAAGCAGGGGGACTGAAGCTTTCTTT.

This clone has only a few counts. The V call is TRBV14, the J call TRBJ2-1, with D maybe TRBD2 (6 bases). Germline loops: CDR1 SGHDN, CDR2 FVKESK. V dropped 4 bases and J dropped 7 bases, with 14 bases sitting between them. This CDR3 has 14 residues. CDR3 nucleotides: TGTGCCAGCAGCCGGGACTGGCCCGGGAATGAGCAGTTCTTC. Its protein is CASSRDWPGNEQFF.

This sequence joins TRBV9 and TRBJ2-3, with 8 bases lining up with TRBD2. J lost 4 bases, V lost 0 bases, and 10 bases had no gene match. This CDR3 has 17 amino acids. Germline V gene lookup returns CDR1 SGDLS and CDR2 YYNGEE. Here the CDR3 DNA reads TGTGCCAGCAGCGTAGATCGGGGCGGGGGGTCCGCAGATACGCAGTATTTT. This sequence encodes CASSVDRGGGSADTQYF.

V usage is TRBV5-6 and J usage is TRBJ2-6; D remains unclear. Trimming took off 3 bases at V and 0 bases at J, with 16 bases between the two ends. The germline CDR1 and CDR2 sequences are SGHDT and YYEEEE. The CDR3 has 18 residues. The CDR3 coding sequence is TGTGCCAGCAGCTCGCTGGGCCAGTCCACCTCTGGGGCCAACGTCCTGACTTTC. It codes for CASSSLGQSTSGANVLTF.

The CDR3 bases are TGTGCCAGCAGTATCGGGACAGGATGGAACACTGAAGCTTTCTTT. This translates into CASSIGTGWNTEAFF. This sequence joins TRBV27 and TRBJ1-1; 8 bases fit TRBD1. The J segment lost 1 base and the V segment lost 5 bases, leaving 6 bases of the junction unmatched. This CDR3 has 15 amino acids. Germline lookup yields CDR1 MNHEY and CDR2 SMNVEV (reference sequence).

The rearrangement links TRBV27 to TRBJ1-6, with 11 bases that match TRBD1. This CDR3 is 15 amino acids long. Germline V CDR1 and CDR2: MNHEY, SMNVEV (reference sequence). Trimming removed 2 bases from V and 10 bases from J; junction bases left unmatched: 4. The CDR3 region is CASSLRGTGGSPLHF. The CDR3 DNA reads as TGTGCCAGCAGTTTACGGGGGACAGGGGGATCACCCCTCCACTTT.

The sample holds a few counts of this clone. V gene TRBV18 combines with J gene TRBJ2-1; maybe TRBD1 (5 bases). Germline values: CDR1 KGHSH, CDR2 LQKENI. There are 15 residues in the CDR3. Trimming took off 0 bases at V and 0 bases at J, with 6 bases between the two ends. The CDR3 DNA sequence: TGTGCCAGCTCACCACCAGGGGACTCCTACAATGAGCAGTTCTTC. This codes for CASSPPGDSYNEQFF.

In its sample, this clone was seen a few times. This chain joins TRBV27 and TRBJ1-2, with unresolved D. Germline CDR1 and CDR2: MNHEY and SMNVEV (reference sequence). The CDR3 is 14 residues long. Trimming removed 5 bases from V and 6 bases from J, with 16 bases in between. Here the CDR3 reads CASSKLRSGDGYTF. In nucleotides, the CDR3 is TGTGCCAGCAGTAAACTCAGGAGCGGGGATGGCTACACCTTC.

The gene calls are TRBV30 and TRBJ1-6; perhaps TRBD1 as D (5 bases). CDR1 GTSNPN and CDR2 SVGIG come from the germline V gene (reference sequence). The V and J ends lost 1 base and 4 bases respectively, with 14 bases between them. This CDR3 region has 16 residues. Here the CDR3 DNA reads TGTGCCTGGAGTGGGGGGGTGGGCCGGTATAATTCACCCCTCCACTTT. Amino acids: CAWSGGVGRYNSPLHF.